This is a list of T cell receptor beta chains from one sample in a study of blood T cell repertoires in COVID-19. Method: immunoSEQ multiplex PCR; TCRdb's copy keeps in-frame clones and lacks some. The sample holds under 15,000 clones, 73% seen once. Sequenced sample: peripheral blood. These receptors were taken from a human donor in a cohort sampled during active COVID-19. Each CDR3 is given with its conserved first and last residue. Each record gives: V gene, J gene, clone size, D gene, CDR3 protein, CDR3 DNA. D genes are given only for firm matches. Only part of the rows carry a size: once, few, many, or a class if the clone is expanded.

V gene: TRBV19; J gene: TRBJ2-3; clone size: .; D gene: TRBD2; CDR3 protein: CASSMGLAGPTDTQYF; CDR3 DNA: TGTGCCAGTAGTATGGGACTAGCGGGACCCACAGATACGCAGTATTTT
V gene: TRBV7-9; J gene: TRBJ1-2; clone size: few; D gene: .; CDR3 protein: CASSPREGLHPGYTF; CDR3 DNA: TGTGCCAGCAGCCCCCGGGAGGGGCTACACCCTGGCTACACCTTC
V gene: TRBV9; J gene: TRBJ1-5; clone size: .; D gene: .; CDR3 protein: CASSEGGSPSNQPQHF; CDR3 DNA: TGTGCCAGCAGCGAGGGGGGGTCACCGAGCAATCAGCCCCAGCATTTT
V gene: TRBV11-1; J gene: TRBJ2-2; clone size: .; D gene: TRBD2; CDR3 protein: CASSLFGLASGELFF; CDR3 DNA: TGTGCCAGCAGCTTATTTGGACTAGCGTCCGGGGAGCTGTTTTTT
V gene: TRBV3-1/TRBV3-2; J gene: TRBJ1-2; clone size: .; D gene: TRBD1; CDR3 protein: CASSQGTGGSGYTF; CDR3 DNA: TGTGCCAGCAGCCAAGGGACAGGGGGAAGTGGCTACACCTTC
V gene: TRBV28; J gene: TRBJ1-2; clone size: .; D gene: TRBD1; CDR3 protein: CASNSPGTGGFNYGYTF; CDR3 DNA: TGTGCCAGCAACTCTCCGGGGACAGGGGGGTTTAACTATGGCTACACCTTC
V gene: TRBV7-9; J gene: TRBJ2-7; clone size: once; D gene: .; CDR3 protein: CASKKDSYHEQYF; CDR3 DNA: TGTGCCAGCAAAAAGGACAGTTACCACGAGCAGTACTTC
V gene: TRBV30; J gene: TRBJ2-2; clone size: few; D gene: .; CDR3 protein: CACSGYQTANTGELFF; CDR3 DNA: TGTGCCTGCTCCGGGTACCAGACAGCGAACACCGGGGAGCTGTTTTTT
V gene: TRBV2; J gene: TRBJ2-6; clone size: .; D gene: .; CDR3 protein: CASTPRWSGANVLTF; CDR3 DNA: TGTGCCAGCACCCCCCGGTGGTCTGGGGCCAACGTCCTGACTTTC
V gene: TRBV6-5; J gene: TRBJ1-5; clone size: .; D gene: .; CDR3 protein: CASNPTGSNQPQHF; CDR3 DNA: TGTGCCAGCAACCCTACAGGGAGCAATCAGCCCCAGCATTTT
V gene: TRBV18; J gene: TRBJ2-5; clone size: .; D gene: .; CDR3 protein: CASSPLSIRGKGETQYF; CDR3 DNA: TGTGCCAGCTCACCCCTCTCTATACGGGGGAAAGGAGAGACCCAGTACTTC
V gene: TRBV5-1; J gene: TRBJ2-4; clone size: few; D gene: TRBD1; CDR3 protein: CASSLGQGDIQYF; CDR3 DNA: TGCGCCAGCAGCTTGGGACAGGGGGACATTCAGTACTTC
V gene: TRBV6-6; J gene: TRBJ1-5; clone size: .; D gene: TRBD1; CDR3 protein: CASRLGTVYSNQPQHF; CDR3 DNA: TGTGCCAGCAGACTAGGGACAGTTTATAGCAATCAGCCCCAGCATTTT
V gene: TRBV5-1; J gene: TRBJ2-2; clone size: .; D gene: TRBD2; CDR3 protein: CASSLGLPLPGLAYTGELFF; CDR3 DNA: TGCGCCAGCAGCTTGGGACTTCCTTTACCGGGACTAGCGTACACCGGGGAGCTGTTTTTT
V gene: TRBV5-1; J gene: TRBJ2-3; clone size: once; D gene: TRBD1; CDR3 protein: CARGTGTTTDTQYF; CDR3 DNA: TGCGCCAGGGGGACAGGTACCACCACAGATACGCAGTATTTT
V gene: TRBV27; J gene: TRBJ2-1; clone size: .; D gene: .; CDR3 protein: CASSSFPYNEQFF; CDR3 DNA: TGTGCCAGCAGTTCCTTTCCCTACAATGAGCAGTTCTTC
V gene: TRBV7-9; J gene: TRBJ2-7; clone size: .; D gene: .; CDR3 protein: CASSFAGASYEQYF; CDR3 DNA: TGTGCCAGCAGCTTCGCAGGGGCTTCCTACGAGCAGTACTTC
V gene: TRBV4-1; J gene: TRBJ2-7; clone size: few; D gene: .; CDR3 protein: CASSPGTGQRTYEQYF; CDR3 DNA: TGCGCCAGCAGCCCCGGAACCGGACAGCGAACCTACGAGCAGTACTTC
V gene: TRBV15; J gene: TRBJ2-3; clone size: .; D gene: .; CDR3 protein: CATSRDLWLIKTEDTQYF; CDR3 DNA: TGTGCCACCAGCAGAGATCTCTGGTTGATTAAGACAGAGGATACGCAGTATTTT
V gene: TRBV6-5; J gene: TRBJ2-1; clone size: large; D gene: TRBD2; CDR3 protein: CAIGLAWNEQFF; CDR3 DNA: TGTGCCATCGGACTAGCGTGGAATGAGCAGTTCTTC
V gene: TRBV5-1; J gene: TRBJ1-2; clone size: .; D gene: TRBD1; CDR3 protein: CASSSDDRGGYGYTF; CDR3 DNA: TGCGCCAGCAGCTCAGACGACAGGGGAGGATATGGCTACACCTTC
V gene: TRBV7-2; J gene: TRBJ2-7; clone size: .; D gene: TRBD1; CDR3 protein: CASSLVGTGDYEQYF; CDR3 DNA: TGTGCCAGCAGCTTAGTTGGGACAGGTGACTACGAGCAGTACTTC
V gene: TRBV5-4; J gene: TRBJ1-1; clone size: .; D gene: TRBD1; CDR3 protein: CASSPRGRGTEAFF; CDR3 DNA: TGTGCCAGCAGCCCAAGGGGGCGAGGGACTGAAGCTTTCTTT
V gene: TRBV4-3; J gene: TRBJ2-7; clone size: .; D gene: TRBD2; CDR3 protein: CASSLGLASYEQYF; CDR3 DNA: TGCGCCAGCAGCCTCGGACTAGCGTCCTACGAGCAGTACTTC
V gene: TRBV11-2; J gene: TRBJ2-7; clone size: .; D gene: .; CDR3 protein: CASSSEVGYEQYF; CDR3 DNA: TGTGCCAGCAGCTCCGAGGTTGGGTACGAGCAGTACTTC
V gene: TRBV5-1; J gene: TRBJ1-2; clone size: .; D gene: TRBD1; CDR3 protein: CASSTWTGGIVGYTF; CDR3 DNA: TGCGCCAGCAGCACCTGGACAGGGGGCATTGTTGGCTACACCTTC
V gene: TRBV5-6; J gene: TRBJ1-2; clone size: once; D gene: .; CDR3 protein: CASSLGRGYGYTF; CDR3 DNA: TGTGCCAGCAGTCTCGGACGGGGCTATGGCTACACCTTC
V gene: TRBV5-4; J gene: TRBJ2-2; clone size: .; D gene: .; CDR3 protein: CASSFRGNTGELFF; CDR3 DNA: TGTGCCAGCAGCTTTAGAGGGAACACCGGGGAGCTGTTTTTT
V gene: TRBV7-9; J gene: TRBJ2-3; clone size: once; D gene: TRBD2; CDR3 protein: CASSITRGSGRGDTQYF; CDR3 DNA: TGTGCCAGCAGCATCACGCGGGGGAGCGGGAGAGGCGATACGCAGTATTTT
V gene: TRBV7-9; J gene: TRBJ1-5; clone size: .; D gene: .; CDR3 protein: CASSLNTGKGNQPQHF; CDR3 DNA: TGTGCCAGCAGCTTAAATACCGGGAAAGGCAATCAGCCCCAGCATTTT
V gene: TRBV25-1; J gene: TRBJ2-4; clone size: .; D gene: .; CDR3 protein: CASSDSGAKNIQYF; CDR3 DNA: TGTGCCAGCAGTGACTCAGGTGCCAAAAACATTCAGTACTTC
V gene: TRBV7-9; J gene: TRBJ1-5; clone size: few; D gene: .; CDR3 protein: CASSSNIINQPQHF; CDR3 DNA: TGTGCCAGCAGCTCGAACATAATCAATCAGCCCCAGCATTTT
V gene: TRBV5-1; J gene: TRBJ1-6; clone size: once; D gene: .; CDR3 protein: CASSSRTANSPLHF; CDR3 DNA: TGCGCCAGCAGTTCCAGGACAGCGAATTCACCCCTCCACTTT
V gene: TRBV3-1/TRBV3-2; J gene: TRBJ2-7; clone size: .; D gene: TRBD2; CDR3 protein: CASSQGNEREWEQYF; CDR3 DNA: TGTGCCAGCAGCCAAGGGAACGAGCGGGAATGGGAGCAGTACTTC
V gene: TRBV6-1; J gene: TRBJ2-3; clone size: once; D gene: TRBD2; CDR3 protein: CASSAPTSGVSTDTQYF; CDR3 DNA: TGTGCCAGCAGTGCCCCGACTAGCGGGGTAAGCACAGATACGCAGTATTTT
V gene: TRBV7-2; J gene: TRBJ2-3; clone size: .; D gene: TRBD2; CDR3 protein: CASSVGGGTDTQYF; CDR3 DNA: TGTGCCAGCAGCGTCGGCGGGGGAACAGATACGCAGTATTTT
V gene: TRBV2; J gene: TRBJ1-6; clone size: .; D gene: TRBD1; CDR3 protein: CASSEEGQGRSPLHF; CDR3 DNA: TGTGCCAGCAGCGAGGAGGGACAGGGTCGCTCACCCCTCCACTTT
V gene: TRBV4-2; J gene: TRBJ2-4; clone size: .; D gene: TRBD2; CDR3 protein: CASSPSGAKNIQYF; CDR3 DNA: TGTGCCAGCAGTCCTAGCGGAGCCAAAAACATTCAGTACTTC
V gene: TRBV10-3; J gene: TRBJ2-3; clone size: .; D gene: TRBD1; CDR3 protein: CAISRTGSTDTQYF; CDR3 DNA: TGTGCCATCAGCCGGACAGGGTCCACAGATACGCAGTATTTT
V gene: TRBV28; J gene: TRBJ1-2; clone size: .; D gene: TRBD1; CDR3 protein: CASSLWGQSTNYGYTF; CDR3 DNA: TGTGCCAGCAGTTTATGGGGACAGTCTACTAACTATGGCTACACCTTC
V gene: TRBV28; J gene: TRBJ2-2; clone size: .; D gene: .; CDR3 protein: CASSFPRRGNTGELFF; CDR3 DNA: TGTGCCAGCAGTTTTCCCCGGCGGGGAAACACCGGGGAGCTGTTTTTT
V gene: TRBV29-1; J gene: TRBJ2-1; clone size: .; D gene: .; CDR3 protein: CSVELYNEQFF; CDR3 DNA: TGCAGCGTTGAACTTTACAATGAGCAGTTCTTC
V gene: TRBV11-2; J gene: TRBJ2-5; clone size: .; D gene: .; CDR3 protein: CASSLDGDRFVETQYF; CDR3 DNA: TGTGCCAGCAGCTTAGATGGAGACAGGTTTGTTGAGACCCAGTACTTC
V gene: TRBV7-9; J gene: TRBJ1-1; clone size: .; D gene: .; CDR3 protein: CASSLEDIDYTEAFF; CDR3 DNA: TGTGCCAGCAGCTTAGAGGACATTGATTACACTGAAGCTTTCTTT
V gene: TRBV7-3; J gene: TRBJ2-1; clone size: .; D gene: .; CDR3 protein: CASSLRTTVYNEQFF; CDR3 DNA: TGTGCCAGCAGCTTAAGGACTACGGTCTACAATGAGCAGTTCTTC
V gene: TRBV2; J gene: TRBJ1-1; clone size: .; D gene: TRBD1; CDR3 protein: CASTRGQVDTEAFF; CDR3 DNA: TGTGCCAGCACCAGGGGGCAGGTGGACACTGAAGCTTTCTTT
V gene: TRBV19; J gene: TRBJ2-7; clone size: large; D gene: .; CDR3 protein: CASSIGTGTYEQYF; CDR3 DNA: TGTGCCAGTAGTATTGGTACAGGGACCTACGAGCAGTACTTC
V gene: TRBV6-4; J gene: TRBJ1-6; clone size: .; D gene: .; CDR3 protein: CASSPRGGLNSPLHF; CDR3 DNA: TGTGCCAGCAGTCCTCGCGGGGGCCTAAATTCACCCCTCCACTTT
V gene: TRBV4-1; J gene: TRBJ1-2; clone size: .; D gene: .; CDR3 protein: CASSPRWQYGYTF; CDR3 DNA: TGCGCCAGCAGCCCCAGGTGGCAATATGGCTACACCTTC
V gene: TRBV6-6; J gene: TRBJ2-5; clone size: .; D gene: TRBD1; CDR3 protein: CASSPPGQGYYF; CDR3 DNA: TGTGCCAGCAGTCCCCCGGGACAGGGTTACTACTTC
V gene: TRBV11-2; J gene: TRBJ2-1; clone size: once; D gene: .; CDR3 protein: CASTQGDNEQFF; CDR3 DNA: TGTGCCAGCACCCAAGGGGACAATGAGCAGTTCTTC
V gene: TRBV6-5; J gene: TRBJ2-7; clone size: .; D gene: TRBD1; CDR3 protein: CASSLGTGGLYEQYF; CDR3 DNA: TGTGCCAGCAGTCTAGGGACAGGCGGGTTATACGAGCAGTACTTC
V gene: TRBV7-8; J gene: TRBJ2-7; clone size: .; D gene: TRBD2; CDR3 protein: CASSLARGRAYEQYF; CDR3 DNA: TGTGCCAGCAGCTTAGCGCGTGGGAGGGCTTACGAGCAGTACTTC
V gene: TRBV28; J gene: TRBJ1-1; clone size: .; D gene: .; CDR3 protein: CASSSQGELVNTEAFF; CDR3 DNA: TGTGCCAGCAGTTCACAGGGTGAACTCGTGAACACTGAAGCTTTCTTT
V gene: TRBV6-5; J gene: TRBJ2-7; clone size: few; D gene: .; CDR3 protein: CASSYSSDSSYEQYF; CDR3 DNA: TGTGCCAGCAGTTACAGTTCGGACAGCTCCTACGAGCAGTACTTC
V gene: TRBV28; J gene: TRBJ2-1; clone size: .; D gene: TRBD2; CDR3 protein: CASTLRTLRGNEQFF; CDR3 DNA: TGTGCCAGCACCCTGAGGACTCTGCGGGGGAATGAGCAGTTCTTC
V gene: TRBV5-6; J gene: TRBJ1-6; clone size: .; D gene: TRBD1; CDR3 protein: CASSLRGTAYNSPLHF; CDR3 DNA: TGTGCCAGCAGCTTGCGGGGGACAGCTTATAATTCACCCCTCCACTTT
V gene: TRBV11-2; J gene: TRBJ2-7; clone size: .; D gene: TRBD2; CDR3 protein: CASSLGLGLAGGYEQYF; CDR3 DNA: TGTGCCAGCAGCTTAGGGTTAGGGCTAGCGGGAGGATACGAGCAGTACTTC
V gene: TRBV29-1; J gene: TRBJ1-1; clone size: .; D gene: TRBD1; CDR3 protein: CSVGMGLNRGTEAFF; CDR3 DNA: TGCAGCGTTGGCATGGGACTTAACAGGGGGACTGAAGCTTTCTTT
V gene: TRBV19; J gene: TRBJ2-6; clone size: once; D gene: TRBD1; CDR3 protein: CASKRQGYGANVLTF; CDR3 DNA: TGTGCCAGTAAACGACAGGGGTATGGGGCCAACGTCCTGACTTTC